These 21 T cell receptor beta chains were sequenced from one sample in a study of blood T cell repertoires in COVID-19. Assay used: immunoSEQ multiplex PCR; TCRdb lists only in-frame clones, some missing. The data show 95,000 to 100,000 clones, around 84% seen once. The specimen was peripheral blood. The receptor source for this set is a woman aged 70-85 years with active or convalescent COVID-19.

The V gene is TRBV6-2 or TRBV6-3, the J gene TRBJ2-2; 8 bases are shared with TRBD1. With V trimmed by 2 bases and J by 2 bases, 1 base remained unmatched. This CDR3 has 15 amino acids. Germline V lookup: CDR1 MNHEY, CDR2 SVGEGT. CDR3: CASSYQGANTGELFF. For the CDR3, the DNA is TGTGCCAGCAGTTACCAGGGGGCAAACACCGGGGAGCTGTTTTTT.

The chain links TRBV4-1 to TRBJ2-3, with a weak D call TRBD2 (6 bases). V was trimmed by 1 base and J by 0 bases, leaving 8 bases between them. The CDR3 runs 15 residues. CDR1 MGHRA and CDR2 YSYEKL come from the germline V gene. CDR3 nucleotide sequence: TGCGCCAGCAGCCAAGCGGGGACTAGCACAGATACGCAGTATTTT. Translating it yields CASSQAGTSTDTQYF.

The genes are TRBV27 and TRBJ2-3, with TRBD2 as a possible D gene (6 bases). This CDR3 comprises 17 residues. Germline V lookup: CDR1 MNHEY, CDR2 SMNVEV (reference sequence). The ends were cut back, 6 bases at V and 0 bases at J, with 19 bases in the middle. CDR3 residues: CASSRHVAGSSTDTQYF. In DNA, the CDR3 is TGTGCCAGCAGCCGACATGTTGCGGGGAGTAGCACAGATACGCAGTATTTT.

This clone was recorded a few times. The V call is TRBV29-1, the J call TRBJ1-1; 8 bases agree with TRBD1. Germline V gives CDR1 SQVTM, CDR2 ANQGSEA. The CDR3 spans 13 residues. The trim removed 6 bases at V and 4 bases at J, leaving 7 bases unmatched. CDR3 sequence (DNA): TGCAGCGTGCTACAGGGGGTGGTCACTGAAGCTTTCTTT. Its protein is CSVLQGVVTEAFF. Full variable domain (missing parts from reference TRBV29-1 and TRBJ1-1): SAVISQKPSRDICQRGTSLTIQCQVDSQVTMMFWYRQQPGQSLTLIATANQGSEATYESGFVIDKFPISRPNLTFSTLTVSNMSPEDSSIYLCSVLQGVVTEAFFGQGTRLTVV.

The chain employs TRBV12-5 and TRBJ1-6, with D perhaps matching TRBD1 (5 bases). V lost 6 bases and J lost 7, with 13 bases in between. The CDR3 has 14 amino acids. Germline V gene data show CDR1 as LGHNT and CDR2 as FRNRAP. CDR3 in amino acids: CASGGQGWNSPLHF. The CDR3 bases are TGTGCTAGTGGAGGCCAGGGATGGAATTCACCCCTCCACTTT.

CDR3 amino acids: CASSLGLRSYNEQFF. The CDR3 DNA follows: TGTGCCAGCAGCTTAGGTCTCCGCTCCTACAATGAGCAGTTCTTC. J is TRBJ2-1 and V is TRBV7-2; D gene unclear. Germline CDR1 is SGHTA and CDR2 is FQGNSA. This CDR3 region has 15 residues. V was clipped by 1 base and J by 0 bases, with 7 bases between them.

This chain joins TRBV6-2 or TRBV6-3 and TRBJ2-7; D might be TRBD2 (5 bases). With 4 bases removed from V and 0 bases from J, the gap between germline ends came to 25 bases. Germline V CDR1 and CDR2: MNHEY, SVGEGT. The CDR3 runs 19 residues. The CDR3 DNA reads TGTGCCAGCAGTTCACCCAACGCGGCGGGCAGTCCCATCTCCTACGAGCAGTACTTC. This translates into CASSSPNAAGSPISYEQYF.

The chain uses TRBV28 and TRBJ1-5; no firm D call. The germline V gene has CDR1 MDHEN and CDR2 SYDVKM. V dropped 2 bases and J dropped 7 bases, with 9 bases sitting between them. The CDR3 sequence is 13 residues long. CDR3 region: CASSLGRRQPQHF. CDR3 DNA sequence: TGTGCCAGCAGTTTAGGTAGGCGGCAGCCCCAGCATTTT. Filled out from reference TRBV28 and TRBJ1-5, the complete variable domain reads DVKVTQSSRYLVKRTGEKVFLECVQDMDHENMFWYRQDPGLGLRLIYFSYDVKMKEKGDIPEGYSVSREKKERFSLILESASTNQTSMYLCASSLGRRQPQHFGDGTRLSIL.

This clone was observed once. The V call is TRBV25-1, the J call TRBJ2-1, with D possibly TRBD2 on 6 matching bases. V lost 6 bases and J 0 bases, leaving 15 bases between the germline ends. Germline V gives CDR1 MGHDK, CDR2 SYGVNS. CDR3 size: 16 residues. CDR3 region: CASSSGSSGSYNEQFF. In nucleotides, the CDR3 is TGTGCCAGCAGCAGTGGTAGTAGCGGCTCCTACAATGAGCAGTTCTTC. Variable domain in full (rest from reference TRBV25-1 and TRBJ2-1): EADIYQTPRYLVIGTGKKITLECSQTMGHDKMYWYQQDPGMELHLIHYSYGVNSTEKGDLSSESTVSRIRTEHFPLTLESARPSHTSQYLCASSSGSSGSYNEQFFGPGTRLTVL.

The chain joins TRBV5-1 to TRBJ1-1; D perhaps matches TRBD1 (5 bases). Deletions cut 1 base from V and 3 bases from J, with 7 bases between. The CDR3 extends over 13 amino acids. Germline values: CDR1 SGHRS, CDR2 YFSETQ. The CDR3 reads CASSLQGDTEAFF. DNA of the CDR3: TGCGCCAGCAGCTTGCAAGGGGACACTGAAGCTTTCTTT.

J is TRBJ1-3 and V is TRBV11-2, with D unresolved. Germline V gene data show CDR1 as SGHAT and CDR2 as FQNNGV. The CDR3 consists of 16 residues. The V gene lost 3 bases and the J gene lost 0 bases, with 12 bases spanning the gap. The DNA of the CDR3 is TGTGCCAGCAGCTTTTCAGGTATCAACTCTGGAAACACCATATATTTT. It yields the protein CASSFSGINSGNTIYF.

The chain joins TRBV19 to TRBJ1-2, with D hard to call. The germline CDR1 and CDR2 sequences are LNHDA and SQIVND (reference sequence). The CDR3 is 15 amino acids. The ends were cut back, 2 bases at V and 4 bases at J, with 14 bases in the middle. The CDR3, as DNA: TGTGCCAGTAGTATATCAGCAGGTCCTCGCTATGGCTACACCTTC. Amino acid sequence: CASSISAGPRYGYTF.

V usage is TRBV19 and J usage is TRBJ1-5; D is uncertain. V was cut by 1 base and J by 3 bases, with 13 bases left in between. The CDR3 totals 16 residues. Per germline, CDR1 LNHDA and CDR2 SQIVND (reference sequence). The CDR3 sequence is CASSIGKGRDNQPQHF. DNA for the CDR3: TGTGCCAGTAGTATAGGGAAAGGGAGGGACAATCAGCCCCAGCATTTT.

This CDR3 is CASMASGTGPEQYF. CDR3 nucleotides: TGTGCCAGCATGGCCTCCGGGACAGGTCCCGAGCAGTACTTC. The chain uses TRBV7-9 and TRBJ2-7; TRBD1 matches at 8 bases. There are 14 residues in the CDR3. Trimming at V came to 7 bases and at J to 6 bases, leaving 11 bases not matched to a gene. The germline CDR1 and CDR2 sequences are SEHNR and FQNEAQ (reference sequence).

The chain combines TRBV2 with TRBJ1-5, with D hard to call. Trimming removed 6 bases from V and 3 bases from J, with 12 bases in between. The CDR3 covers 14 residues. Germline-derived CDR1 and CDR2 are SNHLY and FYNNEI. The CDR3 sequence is CASRSGTTNQPQHF. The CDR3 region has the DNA TGTGCCAGCAGGTCGGGAACCACCAATCAGCCCCAGCATTTT.

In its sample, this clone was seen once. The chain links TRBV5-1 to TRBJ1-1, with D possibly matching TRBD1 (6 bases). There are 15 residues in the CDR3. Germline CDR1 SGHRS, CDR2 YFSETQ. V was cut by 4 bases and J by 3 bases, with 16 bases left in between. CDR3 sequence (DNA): TGCGCCAGCAGCCCATTCGCTGCAGGGGACACTGAAGCTTTCTTT. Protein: CASSPFAAGDTEAFF.

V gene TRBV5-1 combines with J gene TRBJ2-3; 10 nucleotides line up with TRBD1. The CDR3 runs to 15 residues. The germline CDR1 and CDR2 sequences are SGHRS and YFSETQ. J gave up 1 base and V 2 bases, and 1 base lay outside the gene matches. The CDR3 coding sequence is TGCGCCAGCAGCTTTGGGACAGGGGGCACAGATACGCAGTATTTT. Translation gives CASSFGTGGTDTQYF.

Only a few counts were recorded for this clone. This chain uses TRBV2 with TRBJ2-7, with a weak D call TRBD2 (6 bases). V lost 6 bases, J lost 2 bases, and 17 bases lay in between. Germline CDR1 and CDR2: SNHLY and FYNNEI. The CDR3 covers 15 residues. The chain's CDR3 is CASRRLSGGPYEQYF. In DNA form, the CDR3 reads TGTGCCAGCAGGCGTCTAAGTGGAGGGCCCTACGAGCAGTACTTC.

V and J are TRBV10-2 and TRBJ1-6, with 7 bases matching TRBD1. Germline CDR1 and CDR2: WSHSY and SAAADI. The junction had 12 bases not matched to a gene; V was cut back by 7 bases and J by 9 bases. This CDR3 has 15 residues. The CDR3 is CASTGWGTEGSPLHF. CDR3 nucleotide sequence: TGCGCCAGCACCGGCTGGGGGACAGAGGGTTCACCCCTCCACTTT.

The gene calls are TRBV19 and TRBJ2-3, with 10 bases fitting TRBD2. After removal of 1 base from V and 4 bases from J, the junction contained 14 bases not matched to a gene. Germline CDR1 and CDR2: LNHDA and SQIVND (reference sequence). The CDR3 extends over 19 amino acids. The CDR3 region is CASSIASSGGPWSADTQYF. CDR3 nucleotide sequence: TGTGCCAGTAGTATAGCATCTAGCGGGGGCCCTTGGTCCGCAGATACGCAGTATTTT.

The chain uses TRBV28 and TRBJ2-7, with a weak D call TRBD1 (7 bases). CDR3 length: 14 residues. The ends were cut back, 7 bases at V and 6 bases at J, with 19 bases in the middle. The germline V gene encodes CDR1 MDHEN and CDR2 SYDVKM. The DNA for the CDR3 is TGTGCCAGCAACCACAGGGGCCGCGGGGCCGAGCAGTACTTC. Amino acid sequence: CASNHRGRGAEQYF.